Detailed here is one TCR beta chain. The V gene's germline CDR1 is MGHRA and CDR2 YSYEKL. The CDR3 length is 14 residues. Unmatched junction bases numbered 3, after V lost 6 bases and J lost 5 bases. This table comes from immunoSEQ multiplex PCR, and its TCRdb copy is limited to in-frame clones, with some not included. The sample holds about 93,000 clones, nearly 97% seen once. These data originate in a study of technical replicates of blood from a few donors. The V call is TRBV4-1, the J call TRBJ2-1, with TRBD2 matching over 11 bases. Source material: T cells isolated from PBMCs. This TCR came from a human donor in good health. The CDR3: CASRLLAGDNEQFF. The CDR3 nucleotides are TGCGCCAGCAGATTACTAGCGGGGGACAATGAGCAGTTCTTC.